This TCR beta chain was identified during a study of blood T cell repertoires in COVID-19. Across the whole study: Sites across the United States, Italy and Spain contributed samples from acute and convalescent COVID-19.

Individuals drawn from under 30 US areas were about 18 to 100 years old. Membership in each cohort depended on participant-reported clinical history. CDR1 SGHAT and CDR2 FQNNGV come from the germline V gene. The J segment lost 1 base and the V segment lost 4 bases, leaving 9 bases of the junction unmatched. The CDR3 sequence is 16 residues long. Source study methods: Amplification of reference gene primers was used by the study to estimate nucleated cell counts. Clones were read by immunoSEQ multiplex PCR, and TCRdb kept only the in-frame ones, dropping some. V and J calls plus clone size are reproduced from that table; the DNA served to infer D and trimming. The data contain some 180,000 clones, 60% to 80% of them singletons.

The receptor comes from a man between 60 and 75 years old who had been exposed to COVID-19. J is TRBJ1-1 and V is TRBV11-2; TRBD1 matches at 7 bases. The sequencing sample was made of PBMCs or T cells enriched from blood (not recorded which). Here the CDR3 reads CASSYLVGQWNTEAFF. The CDR3 DNA sequence: TGTGCCAGCAGCTACCTCGTGGGACAGTGGAACACTGAAGCTTTCTTT.